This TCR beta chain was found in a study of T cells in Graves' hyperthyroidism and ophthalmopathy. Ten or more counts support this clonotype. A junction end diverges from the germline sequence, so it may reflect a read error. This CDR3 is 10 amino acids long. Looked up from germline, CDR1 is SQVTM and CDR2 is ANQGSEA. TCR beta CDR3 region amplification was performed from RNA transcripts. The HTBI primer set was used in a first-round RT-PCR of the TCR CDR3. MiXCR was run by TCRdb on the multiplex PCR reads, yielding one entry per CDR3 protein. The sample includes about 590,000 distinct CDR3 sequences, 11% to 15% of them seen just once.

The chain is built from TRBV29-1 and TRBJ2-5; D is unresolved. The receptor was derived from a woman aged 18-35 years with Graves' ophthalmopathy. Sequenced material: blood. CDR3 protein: CSVRQDTQYF. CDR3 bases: TGCAGCGTAAGACAAGATACCCAGTACTTC. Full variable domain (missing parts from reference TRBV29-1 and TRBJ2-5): SAVISQKPSRDICQRGTSLTIQCQVDSQVTMMFWYRQQPGQSLTLIATANQGSEATYESGFVIDKFPISRPNLTFSTLTVSNMSPEDSSIYLCSVRQDTQYFGPGTRLLVL.